Listed here is a single T cell receptor (beta chain). This clonotype was detected only a few times. Its specific antigen is unknown. The sample holds no much larger clone one base away, and base qualities are not on file. The sample originates from a study of CD8 T cells in ankylosing spondylitis (dated by TCRdb to about 2017). Turning to the overall study: The study profiled T cell receptor beta repertoires in healthy donors and ankylosing spondylitis patients to find disease-linked TCR variants. The whole study cohort included over a hundred healthy donors and 20 to 30 ankylosing spondylitis patients. Samples of peripheral blood were taken, and for ankylosing spondylitis patients, synovial fluid was collected as well.

According to the germline V gene, CDR1 reads MDHEN and CDR2 reads SYDVKM. V drops 8 bases and J drops 7 bases, leaving 20 bases in between. There are 14 amino acids in the CDR3, from cysteine to phenylalanine inclusive. Of all the DNA, just the CDR3 is kept, 42 bases in frame from base 1. Overall results and qualifications from the work: Some of the motif variants had been reported before in the synovial fluid and blood of reactive arthritis patients, a finding that suggests common disease-initiation mechanisms. A TCR beta motif of 8 or 9 highly homologous amino acid variants appeared characteristic of blood from ankylosing spondylitis patients. The disease-linked clones were reported to be significantly enriched in matched synovial fluid samples from ankylosing spondylitis patients. In peripheral blood, the disease-linked clones were found at relatively low frequencies and had a CD8+ phenotype.

These reads were obtained on an Illumina HiSeq 2500. Quantitative 5'-RACE with molecular barcodes was used to prepare TCR beta libraries. Processing in the source paper ran as follows. Disease-linked TCR variants were identified with a new computational method built on a probabilistic model of VDJ rearrangement. TCRdb took the public reads, trimmed them with fastp at Q25, ran MiXCR for clone calling and kept in-frame beta chains. Rows with one shared CDR3 protein collapse into an entry with the most common genes and DNA. TCRdb, not the original authors, processed these V and J calls. The sample includes approximately 130,000 distinct CDR3 sequences, with 9.5% to 12% observed a single time. The ten largest clones capture roughly 4.5% of the sample.

This TCR was recovered from a female donor with ankylosing spondylitis or in good health (not recorded which). Sequencing was carried out using blood, either unsorted or a sorted T cell fraction (not recorded which). The chain employs TRBV28 and TRBJ1-1; the D segment could be TRBD1, given 6 matching bases. The CDR3 region has the sequence CASQPWGKGDEAFF. The nucleotide sequence reads as follows: TGTGCCAGCCAACCGTGGGGGAAGGGGGATGAAGCTTTCTTT.